This T cell receptor beta chain originates from a study of T cell responses to AZD1222 COVID-19 vaccine. Study results and limitations: Increased Spike-specific TCR breadth and depth were observed after two AZD1222 doses.

On this clone: As yet, its antigen is unknown.

Germline assignment: CDR1 GTSNPN and CDR2 SVGIG (reference sequence). V was pared by 2 bases and J by 5 bases, with 18 bases between. CDR3 length equals 16 residues. Profiled with immunoSEQ multiplex PCR; TCRdb holds only in-frame clones, not every one. The table includes about 150,000 clones, 90% to 95% detected once. This rearrangement joins TRBV30 to TRBJ1-4, with D perhaps matching TRBD1 (6 bases). This receptor was taken from an adult in good health. The material was peripheral blood, obtained on day 0 of AZD1222 vaccination. The CDR3 coding sequence is TGTGCCTGGAGTTGGGGGGGCGCTTGGGAGAATGAAAAACTGTTTTTT. Amino acids: CAWSWGGAWENEKLFF. The whole variable domain, remainder taken from reference TRBV30 and TRBJ1-4, is SQTIHQWPATLVQPVGSPLSLECTVEGTSNPNLYWYRQAAGRGLQLLFYSVGIGQISSEVPQNLSASRPQDRQFILSSKKLLLSDSGFYLCAWSWGGAWENEKLFFGSGTQLSVL.